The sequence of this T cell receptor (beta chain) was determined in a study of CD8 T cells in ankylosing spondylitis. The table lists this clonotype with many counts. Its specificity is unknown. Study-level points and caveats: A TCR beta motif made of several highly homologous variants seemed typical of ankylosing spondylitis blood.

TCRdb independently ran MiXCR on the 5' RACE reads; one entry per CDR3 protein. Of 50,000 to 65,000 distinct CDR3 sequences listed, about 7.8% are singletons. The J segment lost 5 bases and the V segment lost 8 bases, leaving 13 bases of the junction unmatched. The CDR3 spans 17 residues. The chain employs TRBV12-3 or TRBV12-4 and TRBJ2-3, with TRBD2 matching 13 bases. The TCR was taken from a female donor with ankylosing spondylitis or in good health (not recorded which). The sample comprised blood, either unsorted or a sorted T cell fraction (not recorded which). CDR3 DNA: TGTGCCAGCCAAAGGGGAACTAGCGGGGGGGCGGGAGATACGCAGTATTTT. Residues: CASQRGTSGGAGDTQYF.